This T cell receptor (beta chain) is drawn from a study of blood T cell repertoires in COVID-19. Across the study: T cells, B-cell-depleted T cells, or PBMCs supplied cDNA or gDNA.

Seattle's enrolled individuals joined amid active infection and were then monitored longitudinally. TCRdb's table, derived via immunoSEQ multiplex PCR, lists solely in-frame clones and lacks some. This sample carries 200,000 to 250,000 clones, 83% of them seen once, and the ten largest clones take around 1.3%. V was pared by 2 bases and J by 9 bases, with 14 bases between. In germline, CDR1 is MNHNY, CDR2 SVGAGI (reference sequence). This CDR3 is 14 amino acids long. The sample comprised peripheral blood. The clonotype originates from a woman younger than 45 with COVID-19, enrolled during active disease. This chain links TRBV6-6 with TRBJ1-5, with a weak D call TRBD1 (6 bases). The CDR3 nucleotides read TGTGCCAGCAGTTACGCGGGGGCCCCCGGGCCCCAGCATTTT. The encoded protein is CASSYAGAPGPQHF.